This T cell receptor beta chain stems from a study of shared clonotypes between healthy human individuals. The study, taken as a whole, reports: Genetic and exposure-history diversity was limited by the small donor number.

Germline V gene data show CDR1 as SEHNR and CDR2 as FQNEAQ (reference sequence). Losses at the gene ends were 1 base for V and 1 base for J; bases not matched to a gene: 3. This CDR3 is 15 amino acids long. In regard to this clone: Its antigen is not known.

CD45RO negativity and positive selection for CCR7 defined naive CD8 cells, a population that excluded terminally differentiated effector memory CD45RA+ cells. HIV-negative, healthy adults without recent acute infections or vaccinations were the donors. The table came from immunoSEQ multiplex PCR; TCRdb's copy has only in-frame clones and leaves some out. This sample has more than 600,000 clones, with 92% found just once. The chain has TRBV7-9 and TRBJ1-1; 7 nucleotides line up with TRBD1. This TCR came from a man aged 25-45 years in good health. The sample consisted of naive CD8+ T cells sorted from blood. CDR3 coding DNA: TGTGCCAGCAGCTTAGGAGACAGGGCGAACACTGAAGCTTTCTTT. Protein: CASSLGDRANTEAFF.